Listed here are 27 T cell receptor beta chains from one sample, sequenced in a study of shared clonotypes between healthy human individuals. Assay used: immunoSEQ multiplex PCR; TCRdb lists only in-frame clones, some missing. The table records fewer than 1.8 million clones, approximately 98.5% of them present only once. Sequenced input: naive CD4+ T cells sorted from blood. Subset in this sample: CD45RA+ positively selected. Every receptor here comes from a man aged 25-45 years in good health.

The gene calls are TRBV2 and TRBJ2-5; 7 positions agree with TRBD1. The ends lost 2 bases at V and 3 bases at J; junction bases unmatched: 0. The CDR3 sequence is 13 residues long. CDR1 is SNHLY, CDR2 FYNNEI, per germline. The CDR3 loop reads CASSEQGEETQYF. The CDR3 DNA sequence: TGTGCCAGCAGTGAACAGGGGGAAGAGACCCAGTACTTC.

This clone was observed once. This rearrangement joins TRBV5-1 to TRBJ2-2, with 7 bases that match TRBD2. V shed 4 bases and J 2 bases; nucleotides not matched to a gene: 11. The CDR3 contains 17 residues. Germline values: CDR1 SGHRS, CDR2 YFSETQ. CDR3 loop: CASSMLRGLPNTGELFF. CDR3 nucleotides: TGCGCCAGCAGCATGCTAAGGGGACTACCAAACACCGGGGAGCTGTTTTTT.

J is TRBJ2-3 and V is TRBV7-9; 11 bases line up with TRBD2. Germline trimming cut 0 bases from V and 0 bases from J; bases unmatched to any gene: 8. Germline V gives CDR1 SEHNR, CDR2 FQNEAQ (reference sequence). CDR3 size: 19 residues. CDR3 amino acids: CASSLAGLAGGSSTDTQYF. In DNA, the CDR3 is TGTGCCAGCAGCTTAGCTGGGCTAGCGGGAGGCTCTAGCACAGATACGCAGTATTTT. The full variable domain, completed using reference TRBV7-9 and TRBJ2-3, is DTGVSQNPRHKITKRGQNVTFRCDPISEHNRLYWYRQTLGQGPEFLTYFQNEAQLEKSRLLSDRFSAERPKGSFSTLEIQRTEQGDSAMYLCASSLAGLAGGSSTDTQYFGPGTRLTVL.

The CDR3 protein is CASSFFPPGLAGFRSDTQYF. As DNA, the CDR3 is TGTGCCAGCAGTTTTTTCCCACCGGGACTAGCGGGATTCAGGTCAGATACGCAGTATTTT. The J gene is TRBJ2-3, the V gene TRBV28, with 13 bases that match TRBD2. Germline CDR1 and CDR2: MDHEN and SYDVKM. The CDR3 has 20 residues. With V trimmed by 3 bases and J by 4 bases, 16 bases remained unmatched.

V gene TRBV7-1 combines with J gene TRBJ2-5, with a weak D call TRBD2 (5 bases). TRBV7-1 is classed as an ORF, of uncertain function. The CDR3 loop spans 15 amino acids. Trimming shortened V by 4 bases and J by 0 bases, and 12 bases separated the two germline ends. The CDR3 DNA follows: TGTGCCAGCAGCTTAGTATGGGAGAACCAAGAGACCCAGTACTTC. Encoded protein: CASSLVWENQETQYF.

The genes are TRBV6-1 and TRBJ1-3; possibly TRBD1 for D (5 bases). The CDR3 sequence is 12 residues long. The germline V gene has CDR1 MNHNS and CDR2 SASEGT. V was pared by 7 bases and J by 3 bases, with 7 bases between. Here the CDR3 reads CASTGGGNTIYF. CDR3 DNA: TGTGCCAGCACTGGGGGTGGAAACACCATATATTTT.

This sequence joins TRBV4-1 and TRBJ2-1, with unresolved D. The CDR3 is made up of 15 amino acids. The V end was cut by 2 bases, the J end by 0 bases, with 8 bases between. Per the germline V gene, CDR1 is MGHRA and CDR2 is YSYEKL. The CDR3 sequence: CASSQQVSSYNEQFF. The CDR3 DNA is TGCGCCAGCAGCCAACAGGTCAGCTCCTACAATGAGCAGTTCTTC.

This chain joins TRBV4-1 and TRBJ2-7, with a weak D call TRBD1 (5 bases). Germline V gene lookup returns CDR1 MGHRA and CDR2 YSYEKL. This CDR3 comprises 14 residues. Trimming left V 1 base short and J 7 bases short, with 14 bases between. CDR3 amino acids: CASSQVGQGLEQYF. CDR3 in DNA: TGCGCCAGCAGCCAAGTGGGGCAGGGCCTAGAGCAGTACTTC.

This clone was seen only once. The chain uses TRBV12-2 and TRBJ2-3. TRBV12-2 is flagged as a pseudogene. CDR3 length: 17 residues. The CDR3 DNA reads TGTGCAAGTCGCTTAAATAAATCACCCAGAGGCACAGATACGCAGTATTTT. This encodes CASRLNKSPRGTDTQYF.

Concerning this clone: Other DNA sequences of this sample code for an identical CDR3. The chain is built from TRBV9 and TRBJ2-2; weak D call: TRBD1 (6 bases). There are 13 residues in the CDR3. Trimming left V 1 base short and J 5 bases short, with 6 bases between. Germline assignment: CDR1 SGDLS and CDR2 YYNGEE. The CDR3 DNA follows: TGTGCCAGCAGCGTAACAGGGACCGGGGAGCTGTTTTTT. Translation gives CASSVTGTGELFF.

The J gene is TRBJ2-1, the V gene TRBV23-1; D gene unclear. TRBV23-1 is an ORF for which the function is uncertain. CDR3 length: 13 residues. V gave up 7 bases and J gave up 1 base, with 8 bases separating them. The CDR3 nucleotides read TGCGCCAGCAATATGGGTTCCTACAATGAGCAGTTCTTC. Its translation: CASNMGSYNEQFF.

This clone was picked up one time. V is TRBV28 and J is TRBJ2-7; unclear D gene. V lost 10 bases and J lost 4, with 23 bases in between. CDR1 MDHEN and CDR2 SYDVKM come from the germline V gene. The CDR3 is 15 amino acids. The CDR3 region has the DNA TGTGCCACCTTTAAACCTTGGGCAGCAGCGTACGAGCAGTACTTC. It yields the protein CATFKPWAAAYEQYF.

V usage is TRBV11-2 and J usage is TRBJ2-5; TRBD1 matches 10 bases. Germline-derived CDR1 and CDR2 are SGHAT and FQNNGV. V lost 4 bases and J lost 3; bases outside the gene matches: 11. The length of the CDR3 is 17 residues. The CDR3 nucleotides are TGTGCCAGCAGCTCGGACCGGGACAGGGGTTCGGAAGAGACCCAGTACTTC. Amino acid sequence: CASSSDRDRGSEETQYF.

Points on this clone: This specimen includes other DNA sequences encoding the same CDR3. This sequence joins TRBV28 and TRBJ2-5, with D maybe TRBD2 (5 bases). V was cut by 1 base and J by 4 bases, with 7 bases left in between. The CDR3 extends over 13 amino acids. Germline-derived CDR1 and CDR2 are MDHEN and SYDVKM. Here the CDR3 DNA reads TGTGCCAGCAGTTTATCGGGGTCAGAGACCCAGTACTTC. Its translation: CASSLSGSETQYF.

The chain joins TRBV25-1 to TRBJ2-7; D not certain. CDR3 length: 13 amino acids. Germline-derived CDR1 and CDR2 are MGHDK and SYGVNS. V gave up 2 bases and J gave up 4 bases, with 9 bases separating them. CDR3 loop: CASSEKYLYEQYF. CDR3 nucleotide sequence: TGTGCCAGCAGTGAAAAGTACTTGTACGAGCAGTACTTC.

V usage is TRBV7-2 and J usage is TRBJ2-3; D is unresolved. Trimming pared 4 bases from V and 7 bases from J, leaving 15 bases between. CDR3 size: 14 residues. Germline lookup yields CDR1 SGHTA and CDR2 FQGNSA. CDR3 sequence: CASSSPPTLHTQYF. CDR3 nucleotides: TGTGCCAGCAGCTCCCCTCCTACCCTCCATACGCAGTATTTT.

V usage is TRBV25-1 and J usage is TRBJ2-1; D is perhaps TRBD1 or TRBD2 (5 bases each). This CDR3 region has 18 residues. V gave up 5 bases and J gave up 6 bases, with 26 bases separating them. Germline loops: CDR1 MGHDK, CDR2 SYGVNS. The chain's CDR3 is CASSPVPGTPTGGNEQFF. CDR3 coding DNA: TGTGCCAGCAGTCCTGTCCCCGGGACCCCCACTGGCGGCAATGAGCAGTTCTTC.

The chain is built from TRBV2 and TRBJ2-5, with a tentative D call TRBD1 (6 bases). The germline V gene has CDR1 SNHLY and CDR2 FYNNEI. The CDR3 loop spans 12 amino acids. Trimming removed 5 bases at V and 3 bases at J, with 7 bases between. For the CDR3, the DNA is TGTGCCAGCAGTTCAGGGGAAGAGACCCAGTACTTC. It translates to CASSSGEETQYF.

The chain employs TRBV5-4 and TRBJ2-7; 14 bases match TRBD2. With V trimmed by 4 bases and J by 6 bases, 3 bases remained unmatched. The CDR3 spans 14 residues. Per the germline V gene, CDR1 is SGHNT and CDR2 is YYREEE (reference sequence). Written as DNA, the CDR3 is TGTGCCAGCAGCCCTGGACTAGCGGGAGGCGAGCAGTACTTC. Its protein product is CASSPGLAGGEQYF.

The gene calls are TRBV7-8 and TRBJ1-2; tentatively, D is TRBD1 (5 bases). Germline CDR1 SGHVS, CDR2 FQNEAQ. The CDR3 loop spans 16 amino acids. The V end was cut by 2 bases, the J end by 5 bases, with 18 bases between. The CDR3 region is CASSLRVSGGEYGYTF. DNA for the CDR3: TGTGCCAGCAGCTTACGGGTTTCCGGGGGTGAATATGGCTACACCTTC. The complete variable domain, with remaining parts taken from reference TRBV7-8 and TRBJ1-2, reads GAGVSQSPRYKVAKRGQDVALRCDPISGHVSLFWYQQALGQGPEFLTYFQNEAQLDKSGLPSDRFFAERPEGSVSTLKIQRTQQEDSAVYLCASSLRVSGGEYGYTFGSGTRLTVV.

This sequence joins TRBV5-5 and TRBJ1-4, with 7 nucleotides matching TRBD1. Germline assignment: CDR1 SGHKS and CDR2 YYEKEE (reference sequence). With V trimmed by 5 bases and J by 4 bases, 8 bases remained unmatched. CDR3 length: 15 amino acids. CDR3 protein: CASSRSDRINEKLFF. As DNA, the CDR3 is TGTGCCAGCAGTCGATCGGACAGGATTAATGAAAAACTGTTTTTT. Supplemented by reference TRBV5-5 and TRBJ1-4, the full variable domain reads DAGVTQSPTHLIKTRGQQVTLRCSPISGHKSVSWYQQVLGQGPQFIFQYYEKEERGRGNFPDRFSARQFPNYSSELNVNALLLGDSALYLCASSRSDRINEKLFFGSGTQLSVL.

This clone was picked up one time. This chain links TRBV6-1 with TRBJ2-5; 7 bases line up with TRBD2. V shed 7 bases, J shed 7 bases, and the junction held 9 bases outside the gene matches. Germline loops: CDR1 MNHNS, CDR2 SASEGT. The CDR3 has 13 amino acids. CDR3 sequence: CASTSGGTGTQYF. CDR3 bases: TGTGCCAGCACCTCGGGGGGAACCGGGACCCAGTACTTC.

The chain employs TRBV6-5 and TRBJ1-4; the D is unclear. Germline values: CDR1 MNHEY, CDR2 SVGAGI. The CDR3 has 15 residues. V gave up 3 bases and J gave up 4 bases, with 12 bases separating them. CDR3 nucleotides: TGTGCCAGCAGTTATAGAGGAGGGAATAATGAAAAACTGTTTTTT. Translated, it gives CASSYRGGNNEKLFF.

A note on this clone: In the same sample, other DNA sequences code for this CDR3. The genes are TRBV9 and TRBJ2-1, with D perhaps being TRBD1 or TRBD2 (5 bases each). V dropped 1 base and J dropped 1 base, with 9 bases sitting between them. The CDR3 runs to 15 residues. The germline V gene has CDR1 SGDLS and CDR2 YYNGEE. The CDR3 coding sequence is TGTGCCAGCAGCGTAACAGGAGGATCCTACAATGAGCAGTTCTTC. Its protein is CASSVTGGSYNEQFF.

The chain recombines TRBV5-1 with TRBJ1-2; D is unclear. CDR1 and CDR2 (germline): SGHRS, YFSETQ. This CDR3 is built from 16 residues. Trimming shortened V by 2 bases and J by 3 bases, and 17 bases separated the two germline ends. CDR3 coding DNA: TGCGCCAGCAGCTTCGAGACCTCGCGTTCCGACTATGGCTACACCTTC. It codes for CASSFETSRSDYGYTF.

V gene TRBV9 combines with J gene TRBJ2-5; TRBD1 might be the D (6 bases). This CDR3 comprises 17 residues. V lost 0 bases and J 0 bases, leaving 15 bases between the germline ends. Germline V gives CDR1 SGDLS, CDR2 YYNGEE. CDR3 in DNA: TGTGCCAGCAGCGTAGGGCCGGACAGATCGTACCAAGAGACCCAGTACTTC. Protein product: CASSVGPDRSYQETQYF.

The rearrangement uses TRBV11-1 and TRBJ2-1; D gene unclear. Germline values: CDR1 SGHAT, CDR2 FQDESV (reference sequence). This CDR3 is 12 amino acids long. V was shortened by 5 bases and J by 13 bases, with 15 bases between the two germline ends. The CDR3 region has the DNA TGTGCCAGCAGCCACCGTTTTGAACAACAGTTCTTC. Translating gives CASSHRFEQQFF.